The 31 T cell receptor beta chains given below trace back to one sample, sequenced in a study of cytomegalovirus exposure and HLA in healthy donors. The PCR employed 60 Vbeta primers together with 13 Jbeta primers. Method: immunoSEQ multiplex PCR; TCRdb's copy keeps in-frame clones and lacks some. In the table there are about 200,000 clones, around three quarters of which are singletons. The sequencing input was PBMCs. All receptors come from a woman in her thirties in good health and CMV-seropositive.

The V call is TRBV5-4, the J call TRBJ1-2; 10 nucleotides line up with TRBD1. The CDR3 loop spans 15 amino acids. The V gene's germline CDR1 is SGHNT and CDR2 YYREEE (reference sequence). V lost 4 bases and J lost 4; bases outside the gene matches: 7. The CDR3 DNA reads as TGTGCCAGCAGCGCTCAGACAGGGGGCGGCTATGGCTACACCTTC. This sequence encodes CASSAQTGGGYGYTF. The complete variable domain, with remaining parts taken from reference TRBV5-4 and TRBJ1-2, reads ETGVTQSPTHLIKTRGQQVTLRCSSQSGHNTVSWYQQALGQGPQFIFQYYREEENGRGNFPPRFSGLQFPNYSSELNVNALELDDSALYLCASSAQTGGGYGYTFGSGTRLTVV.

V usage is TRBV11-2 and J usage is TRBJ2-3, with TRBD1 matching over 9 bases. Germline CDR1 SGHAT, CDR2 FQNNGV. The CDR3 has 18 amino acids. Losses at the gene ends were 6 bases for V and 3 bases for J; bases not matched to a gene: 16. CDR3 residues: CASRTKGQGILGTDTQYF. The CDR3 coding sequence is TGTGCCAGCAGGACTAAGGGACAGGGCATTTTGGGGACAGATACGCAGTATTTT.

The chain recombines TRBV6-1 with TRBJ1-1; the D is unclear. The length of the CDR3 is 15 residues. The germline CDR1 and CDR2 sequences are MNHNS and SASEGT. V was cut by 1 base and J by 4 bases, with 13 bases left in between. CDR3 DNA sequence: TGTGCCAGCAGTGAAGGCCCCTACGGCGGCACTGAAGCTTTCTTT. It codes for CASSEGPYGGTEAFF.

The V and J genes are TRBV7-7 and TRBJ2-7; 7 bases align to TRBD1. J lost 2 bases, V lost 5 bases, and 9 bases had no gene match. Germline V CDR1 and CDR2: SSHAT, FNYEAQ (reference sequence). This CDR3 spans 15 amino acids. In nucleotides, the CDR3 is TGTGCCAGCAGCCTTGGGCAGGGGGAAACCTACGAGCAGTACTTC. This codes for CASSLGQGETYEQYF.

The V gene is TRBV29-1, the J gene TRBJ1-1; D may be TRBD1 (5 bases). Germline CDR1 reads SQVTM; CDR2 reads ANQGSEA. V shed 5 bases and J shed 0 bases, with 19 bases lying between them. The CDR3 covers 16 residues. The CDR3 bases are TGCAGCGTTATAGGGGAATGGGGTACACTGAACACTGAAGCTTTCTTT. It yields the protein CSVIGEWGTLNTEAFF.

V gene TRBV4-2 combines with J gene TRBJ2-1; D may be TRBD1 (5 bases). With 5 bases removed from V and 8 bases from J, the gap between germline ends came to 13 bases. The germline gives CDR1 LGHNA, CDR2 YNFKEQ. The CDR3 consists of 13 residues. The chain's CDR3 is CASSVHLGDEQFF. The CDR3 DNA reads TGTGCCAGCAGCGTACACCTAGGGGATGAGCAGTTCTTC.

The gene calls are TRBV11-3 and TRBJ2-3, with 8 positions matching TRBD2. CDR1 is SGHNT, CDR2 YENEEA, per germline. Losses at the gene ends were 2 bases for V and 2 bases for J; bases not matched to a gene: 3. The CDR3 sequence is 15 residues long. The CDR3 DNA sequence: TGTGCCAGCAGCTTACGGGGGGGGGCCACAGATACGCAGTATTTT. This codes for CASSLRGGATDTQYF.

V is TRBV11-3 and J is TRBJ2-5; TRBD2 matches 13 bases. Germline V gene sequence: CDR1 SGHNT, CDR2 YENEEA. V shed 5 bases, J shed 2 bases, and the junction held 5 bases outside the gene matches. This CDR3 is 16 amino acids long. CDR3 nucleotide sequence: TGTGCCAGCAGCAGACTAGCGGGAGGAGGGCAAGAGACCCAGTACTTC. Translated, it gives CASSRLAGGGQETQYF.

This clone was recorded once. The chain is built from TRBV5-1 and TRBJ2-2; a possible D gene is TRBD1 (6 bases). The germline V gene encodes CDR1 SGHRS and CDR2 YFSETQ. Trimming removed 4 bases from V and 6 bases from J, with 19 bases in between. The CDR3 covers 16 residues. In DNA form, the CDR3 reads TGCGCCAGCAGCATAGGACAGACGTACGGCGCCGGGGAGCTGTTTTTT. It is translated as CASSIGQTYGAGELFF.

The chain employs TRBV5-6 and TRBJ2-2; D might be TRBD2 (5 bases). V was pared by 4 bases and J by 7 bases, with 14 bases between. The germline V gene encodes CDR1 SGHDT and CDR2 YYEEEE. The CDR3 consists of 14 residues. CDR3 bases: TGTGCCAGCAGCCCTGGACTGGGGATCGGGGAGCTGTTTTTT. Translation: CASSPGLGIGELFF.

The chain employs TRBV12-5 and TRBJ2-2; 7 bases align to TRBD1. CDR1 and CDR2 from the germline V gene are LGHNT and FRNRAP. The CDR3 loop spans 16 amino acids. V lost 0 bases to trimming and J lost 5 bases; unmatched junction nucleotides: 6. As DNA, the CDR3 is TGTGCTAGTGGTTTGGTACCCGGACAGGCAACCGGGGAGCTGTTTTTT. It specifies CASGLVPGQATGELFF.

This clone has a handful of counts. The gene calls are TRBV7-9 and TRBJ2-1, with 12 bases lining up with TRBD2. Trimming at V came to 6 bases and at J to 10 bases, leaving 7 bases not matched to a gene. CDR1 and CDR2 (germline): SEHNR, FQNEAQ (reference sequence). The CDR3 runs to 14 residues. CDR3 in amino acids: CASRPSGGAWEQFF. The DNA of the CDR3 is TGTGCCAGCAGACCTAGCGGGGGGGCTTGGGAGCAGTTCTTC.

The chain couples TRBV5-6 to TRBJ2-7, with D hard to call. Trimming removed 2 bases from V and 0 bases from J, with 6 bases in between. The CDR3 is made up of 13 amino acids. The germline gives CDR1 SGHDT, CDR2 YYEEEE. The CDR3 reads CASSFGNSYEQYF. The CDR3, as DNA: TGTGCCAGCAGCTTCGGTAACTCCTACGAGCAGTACTTC. Full variable domain (missing parts from reference TRBV5-6 and TRBJ2-7): DAGVTQSPTHLIKTRGQQVTLRCSPKSGHDTVSWYQQALGQGPQFIFQYYEEEERQRGNFPDRFSGHQFPNYSSELNVNALLLGDSALYLCASSFGNSYEQYFGPGTRLTVT.

The chain is built from TRBV5-1 and TRBJ1-2; D is possibly TRBD1 (6 bases). Germline CDR1 is SGHRS and CDR2 is YFSETQ. Deletions cut 2 bases from V and 4 bases from J, with 12 bases between. This CDR3 has 14 residues. CDR3 coding DNA: TGCGCCAGCAGCTTACAGGGATATGGCTATGGCTACACCTTC. The encoded protein is CASSLQGYGYGYTF.

This chain connects TRBV7-9 to TRBJ1-1; D is unresolved. Germline V gene sequence: CDR1 SEHNR, CDR2 FQNEAQ (reference sequence). CDR3 length: 15 residues. The V end lost 2 bases, the J end lost 6 bases, and 16 bases lay between the germline ends. CDR3 protein: CASSLFGPQVAEAFF. The CDR3 DNA is TGTGCCAGCAGCTTATTTGGGCCCCAGGTCGCTGAAGCTTTCTTT. Complete variable domain (other parts from reference TRBV7-9 and TRBJ1-1): DTGVSQNPRHKITKRGQNVTFRCDPISEHNRLYWYRQTLGQGPEFLTYFQNEAQLEKSRLLSDRFSAERPKGSFSTLEIQRTEQGDSAMYLCASSLFGPQVAEAFFGQGTRLTVV.

This clone is a singleton in its sample. The chain recombines TRBV6-1 with TRBJ2-2; 8 bases match TRBD1. Germline V gene data show CDR1 as MNHNS and CDR2 as SASEGT. V lost 5 bases, J lost 5 bases, and 7 bases stayed unmatched. The CDR3 totals 15 residues. The CDR3 loop reads CASSPYRGATGELFF. CDR3 bases: TGTGCCAGCAGTCCATACAGGGGGGCAACCGGGGAGCTGTTTTTT.

The J gene is TRBJ1-1, the V gene TRBV2, with D perhaps TRBD1 (6 bases). The CDR3 loop spans 15 amino acids. Between the trimmed V and J ends, which lost 2 bases and 4 bases, there was a span of 14 bases. Looked up from germline, CDR1 is SNHLY and CDR2 is FYNNEI. The CDR3 nucleotides read TGTGCCAGCAGTGAAAGCAGGACAGTACTCACTGAAGCTTTCTTT. This encodes CASSESRTVLTEAFF.

The CDR3 loop reads CATSRDLRDEQYF. CDR3 DNA: TGTGCCACCAGCAGAGATCTTCGGGACGAGCAGTACTTC. This rearrangement joins TRBV15 to TRBJ2-7; D remains ambiguous. The CDR3 is made up of 13 amino acids. The V end lost 0 bases, the J end lost 5 bases, and 8 bases lay between the germline ends. Germline V gene sequence: CDR1 LNHNV, CDR2 YYDKDF (reference sequence).

This chain joins TRBV18 and TRBJ1-1, with TRBD1 matching 11 bases. V was pared by 4 bases and J by 4 bases, with 2 bases of the junction left unmatched. The CDR3 consists of 14 residues. The germline V gene encodes CDR1 KGHSH and CDR2 LQKENI. The CDR3: CASSLGTGGTEAFF. The CDR3 DNA follows: TGTGCCAGCTCACTCGGGACAGGGGGCACTGAAGCTTTCTTT. The full variable domain, rest sourced from reference TRBV18 and TRBJ1-1, is NAGVMQNPRHLVRRRGQEARLRCSPMKGHSHVYWYRQLPEEGLKFMVYLQKENIIDESGMPKERFSAEFPKEGPSILRIQQVVRGDSAAYFCASSLGTGGTEAFFGQGTRLTVV.

A single count supports this clone. The V call is TRBV6-6, the J call TRBJ2-4, with unresolved D. The germline gives CDR1 MNHNY, CDR2 SVGAGI (reference sequence). This CDR3 contains 15 residues. The ends were cut back, 11 bases at V and 0 bases at J, with 17 bases in the middle. DNA for the CDR3: TGTGCCGCCGATGGCGGCTCCTTAGCCAAAAACATTCAGTACTTC. It yields the protein CAADGGSLAKNIQYF.

The chain carries TRBV5-6 and TRBJ2-3; the match to TRBD2 covers 12 bases. After removal of 5 bases from V and 1 base from J, the junction contained 2 bases not matched to a gene. Germline loops: CDR1 SGHDT, CDR2 YYEEEE. This CDR3 has 15 amino acids. CDR3 amino acids: CASRRTSGGTDTQYF. CDR3 DNA: TGTGCCAGCAGGAGGACTAGCGGGGGCACAGATACGCAGTATTTT.

The rearrangement links TRBV5-6 to TRBJ1-1, with 7 bases identical to TRBD1. The J segment lost 8 bases and the V segment lost 0 bases, leaving 13 bases of the junction unmatched. The CDR3 is 16 amino acids. Germline loops: CDR1 SGHDT, CDR2 YYEEEE. The CDR3 sequence is CASSLVGGEAVKEAFF. In DNA form, the CDR3 reads TGTGCCAGCAGCTTGGTAGGGGGCGAGGCCGTAAAGGAAGCTTTCTTT.

The rearrangement uses TRBV4-3 and TRBJ2-1; 9 bases align to TRBD2. V dropped 3 bases and J dropped 3; count of bases not matched to a gene: 6. The V gene's germline CDR1 is LGHNA and CDR2 YSLEER. This CDR3 is built from 16 residues. CDR3 in DNA: TGCGCCAGCAGCCAGACGGTAGCGGGGGACTACAATGAGCAGTTCTTC. This codes for CASSQTVAGDYNEQFF.

In this sample, this clone turned up a few times. The chain joins TRBV5-4 to TRBJ2-7; 8 positions match TRBD2. Germline CDR1 reads SGHNT; CDR2 reads YYREEE (reference sequence). CDR3 length: 16 residues. The V and J ends lost 4 bases and 0 bases, in that order; junction bases with no gene match: 9. The CDR3 here is CASSQDSSGGSYEQYF. CDR3 bases: TGTGCCAGCAGCCAAGATTCGAGCGGGGGCTCCTACGAGCAGTACTTC.

This clone was counted a single time. CDR3 DNA sequence: TGCAGCGTAAAAGCGGGAGGTTCCTACGAGCAGTACTTC. Amino acids: CSVKAGGSYEQYF. The chain joins TRBV29-1 to TRBJ2-7; 9 bases line up with TRBD2. This CDR3 comprises 13 residues. From germline, CDR1 is SQVTM and CDR2 ANQGSEA. Unmatched junction bases numbered 4, after V lost 6 bases and J lost 1 base.

The rearrangement links TRBV7-2 to TRBJ2-7; 11 bases match TRBD2. V was clipped by 7 bases and J by 0 bases; unmatched bases: 5. Germline CDR1 is SGHTA and CDR2 is FQGNSA. The length of the CDR3 is 15 residues. CDR3: CASTPSGGSSYEQYF. The CDR3 nucleotides read TGTGCCAGCACCCCTAGCGGGGGGAGCTCCTACGAGCAGTACTTC. The full variable domain, rest sourced from reference TRBV7-2 and TRBJ2-7, is GAGVSQSPSNKVTEKGKDVELRCDPISGHTALYWYRQSLGQGLEFLIYFQGNSAPDKSGLPSDRFSAERTGGSVSTLTIQRTQQEDSAVYLCASTPSGGSSYEQYFGPGTRLTVT.

The chain carries TRBV5-1 and TRBJ2-3; TRBD2 aligns across 8 bases. J lost 3 bases, V lost 0 bases, and 3 bases had no gene match. The CDR3 is 15 amino acids. Germline CDR1 reads SGHRS; CDR2 reads YFSETQ. The CDR3: CASSLGSGRTDTQYF. The CDR3, as DNA: TGCGCCAGCAGCTTGGGAAGCGGGAGAACAGATACGCAGTATTTT.

This chain uses TRBV27 with TRBJ1-1; the D gene is possibly TRBD1 (5 bases). CDR1 is MNHEY, CDR2 SMNVEV, per germline (reference sequence). This CDR3 is built from 15 residues. With 5 bases removed from V and 5 bases from J, the gap between germline ends came to 18 bases. CDR3 loop: CASSHPQGSGTEAFF. CDR3 nucleotides: TGTGCCAGCAGTCACCCCCAGGGATCAGGAACTGAAGCTTTCTTT.

J is TRBJ2-1 and V is TRBV13, with 8 bases lining up with TRBD1. Germline CDR1 PRHDT, CDR2 FYEKMQ (reference sequence). This CDR3 spans 14 amino acids. Germline trimming cut 4 bases from V and 12 bases from J; bases unmatched to any gene: 11. The CDR3 sequence: CASSSRTGQVWQFF. The DNA for the CDR3 is TGTGCCAGCAGCTCTAGGACAGGGCAGGTATGGCAGTTCTTC. Combining the CDR3 with reference TRBV13 and TRBJ2-1 gives the whole variable domain AAGVIQSPRHLIKEKRETATLKCYPIPRHDTVYWYQQGPGQDPQFLISFYEKMQSDKGSIPDRFSAQQFSDYHSELNMSSLELGDSALYFCASSSRTGQVWQFFGPGTRLTVL.

The rearrangement links TRBV10-3 to TRBJ2-1; 10 bases match TRBD2. Unmatched junction bases numbered 2, after V lost 10 bases and J lost 2 bases. CDR1 and CDR2 from the germline V gene are ENHRY and SYGVKD. The CDR3 loop spans 13 amino acids. The CDR3: CARTSGTYNEQFF. The CDR3, as DNA: TGTGCCAGGACTAGCGGTACCTACAATGAGCAGTTCTTC.

This chain uses TRBV9 with TRBJ1-4; TRBD1 aligns across 9 bases. V was clipped by 4 bases and J by 7 bases; unmatched bases: 11. The length of the CDR3 is 16 residues. Germline CDR1 and CDR2: SGDLS and YYNGEE. The chain's CDR3 is CASSPMEGTGIEKLFF. DNA for the CDR3: TGTGCCAGCAGCCCAATGGAGGGGACAGGGATTGAAAAACTGTTTTTT.